The present TCR beta chain was sequenced within a study of blood T cell repertoires in COVID-19. On the study more broadly: T cells, B-cell-depleted T cells, or PBMCs supplied cDNA or gDNA.

This CDR3 comprises 18 residues. Germline V gene sequence: CDR1 SGHVS, CDR2 FNYEAQ. The trim removed 5 bases at V and 2 bases at J, leaving 15 bases unmatched. Study processing details: Using reference gene primer amplification, nucleated cell counts were estimated. The table came from immunoSEQ multiplex PCR; TCRdb's copy has only in-frame clones and leaves some out. V and J calls and clone size are as listed in that table; D and trimming were resolved from the DNA. The sample yields tens of thousands of clones, about 88% seen once. The sequenced material came from peripheral blood. The receptor's source is a man aged 65 to 85 with acute or convalescent COVID-19. This sequence joins TRBV7-6 and TRBJ2-7; TRBD1 agrees at 10 bases. The CDR3 coding sequence is TGTGCCAGCAGCCCTCAGGGACAGGGGTTTGGTATCGCCTACGAGCAGTACTTC. Translated: CASSPQGQGFGIAYEQYF. The complete variable domain, with remaining parts taken from reference TRBV7-6 and TRBJ2-7, reads GAGVSQSPRYKVTKRGQDVALRCDPISGHVSLYWYRQALGQGPEFLTYFNYEAQQDKSGLPNDRFSAERPEGSISTLTIQRTEQRDSAMYRCASSPQGQGFGIAYEQYFGPGTRLTVT.